One sample yielded the 18 T cell receptor beta chains listed below, sequenced in a study of vaccination and CD4 T cells after COVID-19. The treatment here: approximately 10-day PBMC culture with coronavirus spike peptide pools or control peptides (ViraFEST assay). An Oncomine TCR Beta short-read assay was used to sequence the DNA from cultured CD4+ T cells. MiXCR was run by TCRdb on the PCR reads, yielding one entry per CDR3 protein. The sample shows some 22,000 distinct CDR3 sequences, about 59% of them seen only once. No antigens are known for them. The input for sequencing was CD4+ T cells from blood, cultured in vitro, taken before SARS-CoV-2 vaccination. Receptors originate from a human donor who received a COVID-19 vaccine.

The chain links TRBV24-1 to TRBJ1-2, with unresolved D. CDR3 length equals 14 residues. V was cut by 1 base and J by 4 bases, with 9 bases left in between. The V gene's germline CDR1 is KGHDR and CDR2 SFDVKD. CDR3 nucleotides: TGTGCCACCAGTGATTTTGGCATGACCTATGGCTACACCTTC. Translation: CATSDFGMTYGYTF.

This clonotype was detected a few times. The chain uses TRBV20-1 and TRBJ2-1, with D perhaps assigned TRBD1 or TRBD2 (5 bases each). This CDR3 is 16 amino acids long. Trimming cost V 3 bases and J 0 bases, with 15 bases left between them. CDR1 is DFQATT, CDR2 SNEGSKA, per germline (reference sequence). This CDR3 is CSARGTGTGSYNEQFF. CDR3 coding DNA: TGCAGTGCTAGGGGCACCGGGACGGGCTCCTACAATGAGCAGTTCTTC.

The chain employs TRBV20-1 and TRBJ1-2; no reliable D call. The germline V and J ends were trimmed by 0 bases and 0 bases, with 11 bases remaining between them. Germline loops: CDR1 DFQATT, CDR2 SNEGSKA (reference sequence). The CDR3 length is 15 residues. The CDR3 loop reads CSARDNRAPNYGYTF. Here the CDR3 DNA reads TGCAGTGCTAGAGATAACCGAGCCCCTAACTATGGCTACACCTTC.

This clonotype occurred once. At one end, the junction sequence differs from germline, possibly due to a read error. The chain uses TRBV24-1 and TRBJ2-2; 10 bases line up with TRBD1. From germline, CDR1 is KGHDR and CDR2 SFDVKD. The CDR3 loop spans 18 amino acids. CDR3 bases: TGTGTCACCAGTGATTCCCGAAGACAGGGGGCCGGTGCCGGGGAGCTGTTTTTT. Protein sequence: CVTSDSRRQGAGAGELFF.

The V call is TRBV10-3, the J call TRBJ2-2, with D hard to call. Per the germline V gene, CDR1 is ENHRY and CDR2 is SYGVKD. Between the trimmed V and J ends, which lost 3 bases and 4 bases, there was a span of 15 bases. This CDR3 region has 16 residues. CDR3 loop: CAISEDGAARTGELFF. CDR3 nucleotide sequence: TGTGCCATCAGTGAAGATGGAGCAGCACGCACCGGGGAGCTGTTTTTT.

The chain couples TRBV25-1 to TRBJ1-1, with TRBD1 matching over 8 bases. In germline, CDR1 is MGHDK, CDR2 SYGVNS. V gave up 0 bases and J gave up 0 bases; unmatched junction bases: 3. The length of the CDR3 is 16 residues. Here the CDR3 DNA reads TGTGCCAGCAGTGAATACAGGGGGCCTATGAACACTGAAGCTTTCTTT. Encoded protein: CASSEYRGPMNTEAFF.

In its sample, this clonotype was seen once. J is TRBJ1-2 and V is TRBV7-2, with 7 bases identical to TRBD1. This CDR3 is built from 15 residues. V gave up 2 bases and J gave up 0 bases; unmatched junction bases: 3. Germline CDR1 SGHTA, CDR2 FQGNSA. The CDR3 bases are TGTGCCAGCAGCTTAAGGGGACAGTCTAACTATGGCTACACCTTC. This translates into CASSLRGQSNYGYTF.

This rearrangement joins TRBV24-1 to TRBJ2-1; D ambiguous. The V and J ends lost 5 bases and 7 bases respectively, with 11 bases between them. This CDR3 region has 13 residues. Germline loops: CDR1 KGHDR, CDR2 SFDVKD. CDR3 bases: TGTGCCACCAGTGGGAGACTTATAAATGAGCAGTTCTTC. Translating it yields CATSGRLINEQFF.

The V gene is TRBV7-3, the J gene TRBJ2-1; 12 bases are a match to TRBD1. Germline V lookup: CDR1 SGHTA, CDR2 FQGTGA. This CDR3 contains 15 residues. V lost 5 bases to trimming and J lost 6 bases; unmatched junction nucleotides: 5. The CDR3 reads CASSPGTGGGNEQFF. CDR3 sequence (DNA): TGTGCCAGCAGCCCCGGGACAGGGGGCGGCAATGAGCAGTTCTTC.

V is TRBV29-1 and J is TRBJ1-1; D is ambiguous. The CDR3 extends over 12 amino acids. V gave up 4 bases and J gave up 3 bases, with 9 bases separating them. Looked up from germline, CDR1 is SQVTM and CDR2 is ANQGSEA. CDR3 DNA sequence: TGCAGCGTTGTCCGGGTTGACACTGAAGCTTTCTTT. Translated: CSVVRVDTEAFF.

The chain uses TRBV2 and TRBJ1-2; D uncertain. V gave up 2 bases and J gave up 6 bases, with 7 bases separating them. CDR1 and CDR2 from the germline V gene are SNHLY and FYNNEI. The CDR3 is 12 residues long. The CDR3 sequence is CASSERENGYTF. CDR3 DNA sequence: TGTGCCAGCAGTGAACGGGAGAATGGCTACACCTTC.

The chain is built from TRBV12-3 or TRBV12-4 and TRBJ1-1; possibly TRBD1 for D (5 bases). The CDR3 length is 14 residues. V was shortened by 0 bases and J by 7 bases, with 12 bases between the two germline ends. This CDR3 is CASSLAPGPFEAFF. CDR3 nucleotide sequence: TGTGCCAGCAGTTTAGCCCCGGGGCCCTTTGAAGCTTTCTTT.

This clonotype showed up just a few times. This sequence joins TRBV19 and TRBJ1-2, with D unclear. Deletions cut 4 bases from V and 4 bases from J, with 16 bases between. Germline-derived CDR1 and CDR2 are LNHDA and SQIVND (reference sequence). This CDR3 has 15 residues. This CDR3 is CASSNPGRVGYGYTF. CDR3 nucleotides: TGTGCCAGTAGTAATCCCGGCCGAGTTGGCTATGGCTACACCTTC.

This clonotype was counted between two and nine times. The chain uses TRBV20-1 and TRBJ2-5, with D uncertain. CDR1 DFQATT and CDR2 SNEGSKA come from the germline V gene (reference sequence). The CDR3 has 12 residues. Trimming shortened V by 2 bases and J by 5 bases, and 9 bases separated the two germline ends. CDR3 residues: CSARPGQETQYF. Here the CDR3 DNA reads TGCAGTGCTAGACCGGGTCAGGAGACCCAGTACTTC.

This clonotype was counted a single time. CDR3 coding DNA: TGTGCCAGCAGCCTCAATCAGCCCCAGCATTTT. Translating gives CASSLNQPQHF. V is TRBV19 and J is TRBJ1-5; D is unclear. Germline assignment: CDR1 LNHDA and CDR2 SQIVND (reference sequence). There are 11 residues in the CDR3. The V end was cut by 9 bases, the J end by 3 bases, with 6 bases between.

The chain has TRBV20-1 and TRBJ2-3; no definite D call. The CDR3 runs to 12 residues. Trimming removed 0 bases at V and 5 bases at J, with 6 bases between. Germline CDR1 is DFQATT and CDR2 is SNEGSKA (reference sequence). The CDR3, as DNA: TGCAGTGCTAGAGAACTTTTAGATACGCAGTATTTT. Amino acid sequence: CSARELLDTQYF.

The chain is built from TRBV11-3 and TRBJ2-7, with D unresolved. The ends were cut back, 4 bases at V and 4 bases at J, with 8 bases in the middle. This CDR3 spans 12 amino acids. Per the germline V gene, CDR1 is SGHNT and CDR2 is YENEEA. CDR3 in DNA: TGTGCCAGCAGCTCCACAAGATACGAGCAGTACTTC. This encodes CASSSTRYEQYF.

The chain recombines TRBV11-1 with TRBJ2-7, with TRBD1 identical over 7 bases. The CDR3 is 17 amino acids. Germline trimming cut 3 bases from V and 0 bases from J; bases unmatched to any gene: 11. CDR1 and CDR2 from the germline V gene are SGHAT and FQDESV (reference sequence). CDR3 DNA: TGTGCCAGCAGCTTGGGTCCGGCAGGGGGATTCTCCTACGAGCAGTACTTC. Amino acids: CASSLGPAGGFSYEQYF.